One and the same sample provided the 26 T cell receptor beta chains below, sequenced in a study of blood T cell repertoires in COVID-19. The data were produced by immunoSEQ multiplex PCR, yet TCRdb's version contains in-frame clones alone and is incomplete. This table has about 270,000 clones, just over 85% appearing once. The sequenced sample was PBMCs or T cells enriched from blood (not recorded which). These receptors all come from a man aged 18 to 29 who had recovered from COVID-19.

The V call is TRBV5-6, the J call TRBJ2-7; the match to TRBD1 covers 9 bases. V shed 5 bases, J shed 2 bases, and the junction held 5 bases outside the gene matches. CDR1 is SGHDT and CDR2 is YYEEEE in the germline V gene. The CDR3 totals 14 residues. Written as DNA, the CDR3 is TGTGCCAGCAGAGGGACAGGGAAGGCCTACGAGCAGTACTTC. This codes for CASRGTGKAYEQYF.

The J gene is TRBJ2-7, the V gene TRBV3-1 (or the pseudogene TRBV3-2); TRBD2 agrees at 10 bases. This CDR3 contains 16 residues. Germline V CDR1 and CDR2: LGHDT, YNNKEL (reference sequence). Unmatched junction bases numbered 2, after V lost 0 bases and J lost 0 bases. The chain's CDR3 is CASSQEASGSSYEQYF. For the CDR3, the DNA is TGTGCCAGCAGCCAAGAGGCTAGCGGGAGCTCCTACGAGCAGTACTTC.

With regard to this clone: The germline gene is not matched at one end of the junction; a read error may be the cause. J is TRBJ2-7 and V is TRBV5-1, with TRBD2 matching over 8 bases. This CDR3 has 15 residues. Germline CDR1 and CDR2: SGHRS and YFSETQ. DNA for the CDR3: TGCGCCAGCAGTTTGGCCGGGACTAGCTCCTACGAGCAGTACTTC. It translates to CASSLAGTSSYEQYF.

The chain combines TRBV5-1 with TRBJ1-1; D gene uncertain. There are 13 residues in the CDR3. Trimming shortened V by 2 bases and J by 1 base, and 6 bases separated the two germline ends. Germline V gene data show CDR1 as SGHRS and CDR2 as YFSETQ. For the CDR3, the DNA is TGCGCCAGCAGCTTCCGGGAGAACACTGAAGCTTTCTTT. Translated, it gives CASSFRENTEAFF.

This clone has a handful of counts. CDR3 amino acids: CAMSREDNSPLHF. The CDR3 DNA reads TGTGCCATGAGTCGGGAGGATAATTCACCCCTCCACTTT. V and J are TRBV10-3 and TRBJ1-6; no clear D gene. The germline V and J ends were trimmed by 9 bases and 5 bases, with 11 bases remaining between them. Germline-derived CDR1 and CDR2 are ENHRY and SYGVKD. The CDR3 covers 13 residues.

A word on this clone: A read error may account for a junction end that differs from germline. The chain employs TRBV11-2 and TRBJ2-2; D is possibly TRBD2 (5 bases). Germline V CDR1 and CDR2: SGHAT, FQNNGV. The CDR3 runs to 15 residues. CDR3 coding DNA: TGTGCCAGCAACCCCTTGGCCCTGAACACCGGGGAGCTGCTTTTT. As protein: CASNPLALNTGELLF.

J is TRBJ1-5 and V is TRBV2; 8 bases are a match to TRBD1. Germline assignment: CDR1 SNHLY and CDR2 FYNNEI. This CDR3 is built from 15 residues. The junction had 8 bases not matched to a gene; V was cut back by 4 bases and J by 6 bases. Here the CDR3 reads CASSGGQGGRQPQHF. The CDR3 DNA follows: TGTGCCAGCAGTGGAGGACAGGGAGGACGTCAGCCCCAGCATTTT.

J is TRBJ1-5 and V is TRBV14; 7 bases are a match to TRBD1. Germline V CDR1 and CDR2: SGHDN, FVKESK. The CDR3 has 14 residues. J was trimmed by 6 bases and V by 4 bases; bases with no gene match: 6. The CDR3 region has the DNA TGTGCCAGCAGCCTGACAGGGCTGAGTCAGCCCCAGCATTTT. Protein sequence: CASSLTGLSQPQHF.

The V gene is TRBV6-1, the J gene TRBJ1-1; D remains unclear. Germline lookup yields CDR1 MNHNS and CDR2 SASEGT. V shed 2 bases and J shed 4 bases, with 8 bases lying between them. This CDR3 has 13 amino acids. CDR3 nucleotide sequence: TGTGCCAGCAGTGAACACCGGAGCACTGAAGCTTTCTTT. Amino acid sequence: CASSEHRSTEAFF.

The CDR3 here is CASSPTGADTQYF. In DNA form, the CDR3 reads TGTGCCAGCAGCCCGACAGGCGCAGATACGCAGTATTTT. This chain connects TRBV14 to TRBJ2-3; maybe TRBD1 (6 bases). The germline V gene has CDR1 SGHDN and CDR2 FVKESK. The CDR3 runs to 13 residues. Trimming stripped 4 bases from V and 4 bases from J, with 9 bases between.

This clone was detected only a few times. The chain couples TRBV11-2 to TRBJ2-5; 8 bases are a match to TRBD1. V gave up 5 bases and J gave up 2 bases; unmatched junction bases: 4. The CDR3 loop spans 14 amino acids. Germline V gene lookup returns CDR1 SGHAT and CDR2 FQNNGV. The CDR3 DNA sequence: TGTGCCAGCAGCCGAAGACAGGGGCAAGAGACCCAGTACTTC. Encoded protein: CASSRRQGQETQYF.

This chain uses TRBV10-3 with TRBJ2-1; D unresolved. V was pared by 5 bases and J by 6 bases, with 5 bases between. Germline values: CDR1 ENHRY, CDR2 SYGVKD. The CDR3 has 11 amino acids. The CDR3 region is CAISHSNEQFF. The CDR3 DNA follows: TGTGCCATCAGTCACAGCAATGAGCAGTTCTTC.

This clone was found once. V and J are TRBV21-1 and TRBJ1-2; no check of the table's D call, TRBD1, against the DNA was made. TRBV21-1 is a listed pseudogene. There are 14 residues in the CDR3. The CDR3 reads CASSKGTGECGYTF. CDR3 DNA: TGTGCCAGCAGCAAAGGGACAGGGGAGTGTGGCTACACCTTC.

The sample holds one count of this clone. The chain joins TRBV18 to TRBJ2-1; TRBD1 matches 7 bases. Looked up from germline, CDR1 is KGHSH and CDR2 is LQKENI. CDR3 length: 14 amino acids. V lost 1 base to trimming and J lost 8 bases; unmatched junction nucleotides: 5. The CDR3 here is CASSPLLGGDEQFF. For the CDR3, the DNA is TGTGCCAGCTCACCACTCTTAGGGGGCGATGAGCAGTTCTTC.

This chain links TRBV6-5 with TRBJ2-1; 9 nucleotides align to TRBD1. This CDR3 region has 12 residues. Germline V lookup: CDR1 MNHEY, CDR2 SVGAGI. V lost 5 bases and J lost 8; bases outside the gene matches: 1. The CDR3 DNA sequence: TGTGCCAGCAGTCGACAGGGGGATGAGCAGTTCTTC. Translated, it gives CASSRQGDEQFF.

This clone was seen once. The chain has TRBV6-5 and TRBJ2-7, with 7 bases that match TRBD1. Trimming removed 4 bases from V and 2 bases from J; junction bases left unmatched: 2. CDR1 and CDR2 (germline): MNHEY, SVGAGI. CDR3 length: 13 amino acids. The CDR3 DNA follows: TGTGCCAGCAGTTTCCAGGGGGCCTACGAGCAGTACTTC. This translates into CASSFQGAYEQYF.

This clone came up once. The CDR3 nucleotides are TGTGCCAGCAGTTCCAGCGGGAGCGGGACAGATACGCAGTATTTT. Translating it yields CASSSSGSGTDTQYF. The V call is TRBV5-4, the J call TRBJ2-3, with 8 bases identical to TRBD2. The germline V gene has CDR1 SGHNT and CDR2 YYREEE (reference sequence). The CDR3 covers 15 residues. The V gene end was trimmed by 5 bases and the J gene end by 3 bases; junction bases not matched to a gene: 8.

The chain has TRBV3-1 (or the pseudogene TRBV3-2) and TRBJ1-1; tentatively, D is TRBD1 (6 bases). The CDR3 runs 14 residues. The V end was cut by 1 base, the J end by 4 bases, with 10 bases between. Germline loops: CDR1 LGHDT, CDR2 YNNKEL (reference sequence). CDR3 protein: CASSQVGAVTEAFF. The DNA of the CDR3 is TGTGCCAGCAGCCAAGTGGGGGCTGTCACTGAAGCTTTCTTT.

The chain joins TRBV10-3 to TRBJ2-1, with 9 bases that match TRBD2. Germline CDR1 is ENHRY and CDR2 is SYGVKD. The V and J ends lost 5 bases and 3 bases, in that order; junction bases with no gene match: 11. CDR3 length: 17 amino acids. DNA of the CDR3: TGTGCCATCAGTTTAACGGTAGCGGGGGCCGACTACAATGAGCAGTTCTTC. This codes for CAISLTVAGADYNEQFF.

The CDR3 is CATSDLIAGGPGMTNIQYF. CDR3 nucleotides: TGTGCCACCAGTGATTTAATAGCGGGGGGGCCGGGAATGACAAACATTCAGTACTTC. This chain connects TRBV24-1 to TRBJ2-4; TRBD2 agrees at 11 bases. Germline V CDR1 and CDR2: KGHDR, SFDVKD. Unmatched junction bases numbered 13, after V lost 1 base and J lost 6 bases. The CDR3 sequence is 19 residues long.

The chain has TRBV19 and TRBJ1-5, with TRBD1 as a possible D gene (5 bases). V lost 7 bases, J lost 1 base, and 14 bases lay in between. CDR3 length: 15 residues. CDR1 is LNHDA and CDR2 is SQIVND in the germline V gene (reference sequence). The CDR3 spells CASTPVGGSNQPQHF. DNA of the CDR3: TGTGCCAGTACCCCCGTCGGGGGAAGCAATCAGCCCCAGCATTTT.

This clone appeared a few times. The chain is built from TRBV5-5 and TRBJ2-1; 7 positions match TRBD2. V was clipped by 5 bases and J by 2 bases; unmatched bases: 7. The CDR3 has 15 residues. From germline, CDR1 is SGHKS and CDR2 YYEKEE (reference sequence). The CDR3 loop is CASSSQRDPYNEQFF. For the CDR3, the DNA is TGTGCCAGCAGTTCCCAGCGGGATCCCTACAATGAGCAGTTCTTC.

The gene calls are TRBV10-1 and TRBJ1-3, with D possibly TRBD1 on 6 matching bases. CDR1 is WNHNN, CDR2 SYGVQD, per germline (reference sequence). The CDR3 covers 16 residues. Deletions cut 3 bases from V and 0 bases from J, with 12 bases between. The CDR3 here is CASSDRGASSGNTIYF. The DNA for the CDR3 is TGCGCCAGCAGTGACAGGGGCGCAAGCTCTGGAAACACCATATATTTT.

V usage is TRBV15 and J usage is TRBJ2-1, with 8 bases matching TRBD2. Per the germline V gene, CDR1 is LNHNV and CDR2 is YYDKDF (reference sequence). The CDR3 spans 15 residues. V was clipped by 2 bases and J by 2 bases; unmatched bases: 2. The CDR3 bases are TGTGCCACCAGCAGAACTAGCGGTCCCTACAATGAGCAGTTCTTC. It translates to CATSRTSGPYNEQFF.

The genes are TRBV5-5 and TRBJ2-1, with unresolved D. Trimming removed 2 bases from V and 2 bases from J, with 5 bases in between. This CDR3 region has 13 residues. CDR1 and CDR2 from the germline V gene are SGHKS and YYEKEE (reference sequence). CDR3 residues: CASSFETYNEQFF. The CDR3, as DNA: TGTGCCAGCAGCTTTGAGACCTACAATGAGCAGTTCTTC.

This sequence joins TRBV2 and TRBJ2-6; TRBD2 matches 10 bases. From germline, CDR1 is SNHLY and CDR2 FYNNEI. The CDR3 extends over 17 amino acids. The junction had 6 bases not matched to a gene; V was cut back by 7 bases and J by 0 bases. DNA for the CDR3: TGTGCCAGCACCTTAGCGGGGGGAAGCTCTGGGGCCAACGTCCTGACTTTC. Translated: CASTLAGGSSGANVLTF.